Presented here are 8 T cell receptor beta chains from one specimen sequenced in a study of T cell repertoires in cytomegalovirus infection. TCRdb reprocessed the reads with MiXCR, giving one entry per CDR3 protein. The sample has approximately 470,000 distinct CDR3 sequences, roughly 43% seen once. Their antigen targets remain unknown. Specimen: cultured PBMCs, collected from culture after CMV antigen stimulation. The receptors derive from a human donor in good health (CMV status not recorded). Some clones in this sample may be carry-over from other donors' samples.

Written as DNA, the CDR3 is TGTGCCAGCAGCTCAACAGGGGGAAGGGCTGAAAAACTGTTTTTT. Encoded protein: CASSSTGGRAEKLFF. The chain joins TRBV7-9 to TRBJ1-4, with 8 bases that match TRBD1. The ends lost 4 bases at V and 7 bases at J; junction bases unmatched: 8. The length of the CDR3 is 15 residues. CDR1 is SEHNR, CDR2 FQNEAQ, per germline (reference sequence).

This sequence joins TRBV20-1 and TRBJ2-1; the match to TRBD2 covers 8 bases. Germline values: CDR1 DFQATT, CDR2 SNEGSKA (reference sequence). V was clipped by 6 bases and J by 7 bases; unmatched bases: 14. There are 15 residues in the CDR3. The CDR3 here is CSAPRGLAGQNEQFF. In DNA form, the CDR3 reads TGCAGTGCCCCTCGGGGGTTAGCGGGGCAAAATGAGCAGTTCTTC.

The chain couples TRBV7-2 to TRBJ1-3; no clear D. This CDR3 has 15 amino acids. V was pared by 2 bases and J by 0 bases, with 8 bases between. Germline V CDR1 and CDR2: SGHTA, FQGNSA. The CDR3 region is CASSLISGSGNTIYF. The CDR3 DNA is TGTGCCAGCAGCTTAATCTCGGGCTCTGGAAACACCATATATTTT.

The rearrangement links TRBV24-1 to TRBJ1-1; 8 bases map to TRBD1. Per germline, CDR1 KGHDR and CDR2 SFDVKD. V trimming: 5 bases; J trimming: 0 bases; junction bases outside the gene matches: 10. The CDR3 length is 17 residues. CDR3: CATSAMGRGPMNTEAFF. CDR3 coding DNA: TGTGCCACCAGTGCGATGGGCAGGGGGCCCATGAACACTGAAGCTTTCTTT.

The chain links TRBV7-8 to TRBJ1-5, with 7 positions matching TRBD1. Germline lookup yields CDR1 SGHVS and CDR2 FQNEAQ. The CDR3 spans 15 residues. Trimming cost V 1 base and J 6 bases; bases outside gene matches: 6. In nucleotides, the CDR3 is TGTGCCAGCAGCTTAGTAGAACAGGGGTTTCAGCCCCAGCATTTT. Residues: CASSLVEQGFQPQHF.

V usage is TRBV7-2 and J usage is TRBJ2-2, with D possibly TRBD1 on 6 matching bases. Germline CDR1 is SGHTA and CDR2 is FQGNSA. The CDR3 consists of 16 residues. The germline V and J ends were trimmed by 1 base and 2 bases, with 11 bases remaining between them. CDR3 region: CASSLVGTSNTGELFF. The DNA of the CDR3 is TGTGCCAGCAGCTTAGTTGGGACAAGTAACACCGGGGAGCTGTTTTTT.

This clonotype has a handful of counts. The gene calls are TRBV4-1 and TRBJ2-2, with unresolved D. This CDR3 has 18 amino acids. Germline loops: CDR1 MGHRA, CDR2 YSYEKL. Trimming shortened V by 2 bases and J by 3 bases, and 19 bases separated the two germline ends. The CDR3 region has the DNA TGCGCCAGCAGCCAAAGGACGGTGGCCATAAAACACACCGGGGAGCTGTTTTTT. Encoded protein: CASSQRTVAIKHTGELFF.

In this sample, this clonotype turned up a few times. This chain links TRBV4-2 with TRBJ2-3; TRBD2 matches 16 bases. Trimming removed 0 bases from V and 5 bases from J; junction bases left unmatched: 8. Germline loops: CDR1 LGHNA, CDR2 YNFKEQ. This CDR3 has 19 amino acids. CDR3 nucleotides: TGTGCCAGCAGCCAAGAGGATCGGGGACTAGCGGGAGGGGGAGATACGCAGTATTTT. It encodes CASSQEDRGLAGGGDTQYF.